Given below is one TCR beta chain in context. The antigen remains unidentified. V lost 4 bases to trimming and J lost 3 bases; unmatched junction nucleotides: 5. Germline CDR1 is SQVTM and CDR2 is ANQGSEA. The CDR3 consists of 16 residues. Unique molecular identifiers were incorporated into the prepared TCRbeta library. TCRdb recomputed calls from the PCR reads with MiXCR, one row per CDR3 protein. The top ten hold over 2% of the sample, which has about 600,000 distinct CDR3 sequences, under 15% seen once. This sample is part of a study of T-cell reconstitution after alpha-beta-depleted transplantation in children. Broader study findings: The origin of alpha-beta T cells about two months after transplant was reportedly several hundred expanded graft clones. One year post-transplant, T-cell counts and diversity were largely derived from T cells produced anew.

Sequencing was performed on PBMCs, mostly from graft donor cells, taken 360 days after TCRalphabeta/CD19-depleted stem cell transplant. V and J are TRBV29-1 and TRBJ2-6, with 11 bases fitting TRBD1. This TCR derives from a male patient between 10 and 17 years old who had a stem cell transplant for acute myeloid leukemia, so the T cells may come from the graft donor. CDR3 coding DNA: TGCAGCGTTGTAGGACAGGGGGCGAGTGGGGCCAACGTCCTGACTTTC. Protein product: CSVVGQGASGANVLTF.